This TCR beta chain derives from a study of vaccination and CD4 T cells after COVID-19. About the research overall: Each control culture was treated with a CEFX pool, an HIV-1 Nef pool, or no peptide.

Notes on this clonotype: Its target is unknown.

Trimming took off 3 bases at V and 1 base at J, with 15 bases between the two ends. The CDR3 has 16 amino acids. CDR1 and CDR2 from the germline V gene are SGHAT and FQNNGV. Once obtained from cultured CD4+ T cells, the DNA was sequenced using the Oncomine TCR Beta short-read assay. Cultured CD4+ T cells were the source of extracted genomic DNA. TCRdb analysed the PCR reads with MiXCR anew, one entry per CDR3 protein. The table includes roughly 17,000 distinct CDR3 sequences, 23% detected once. Indicated treatment: roughly ten-day PBMC culture with coronavirus spike peptide pools or control peptides (ViraFEST assay).

This TCR was recovered from a human donor with COVID-19. The chain uses TRBV11-2 and TRBJ1-1, with no clear D. The source material was cultured CD4+ T cells from blood. CDR3: CASSLPQDRKNTEAFF. The CDR3 DNA is TGTGCCAGCAGCTTGCCTCAAGACCGAAAGAACACTGAAGCTTTCTTT. Filled out from reference TRBV11-2 and TRBJ1-1, the complete variable domain reads EAGVAQSPRYKIIEKRQSVAFWCNPISGHATLYWYQQILGQGPKLLIQFQNNGVVDDSQLPKDRFSAERLKGVDSTLKIQPAKLEDSAVYLCASSLPQDRKNTEAFFGQGTRLTVV.